This entry features one T cell receptor (beta chain) sequence. Its antigen is not known. Data came from immunoSEQ multiplex PCR; TCRdb stores just in-frame clones and leaves some out. The sample contains more than 80,000 clones, roughly 91% of which appear only once. Germline loops: CDR1 SGHAT, CDR2 FQDESV (reference sequence). Trimming removed 4 bases at V and 2 bases at J, with 12 bases between. The CDR3 consists of 14 residues. These data come from a study of graft-versus-host responses after intestinal transplantation. Study as a whole: Every transplant recipient was induced with anti-thymocyte globulin, then maintained on tacrolimus and steroids for about 3 years. General study findings and limits: The marrow of recipients harbored GvH clones, and ileum or blood showed some of them first. Allografts of patients with graft-donor T cell macrochimerism showed high graft-versus-host to host-versus-graft clone ratios. Peak GvH clone levels in circulation were associated with early post-transplant HvG declines.

The sample consisted of unstimulated CD4+ T cells sorted from spleen or lymph node cells, taken before intestinal transplant. The gene calls are TRBV11-1 and TRBJ2-7; D call uncertain. The TCR comes from a human donor who received an intestinal transplant. CDR3 DNA sequence: TGTGCCAGCAGCTCATCCAACATACCCTACGAGCAGTACTTC. Encoded protein: CASSSSNIPYEQYF.